One and the same sample provided the 10 T cell receptor beta chains below, sequenced in a study of T cells in Graves' hyperthyroidism and ophthalmopathy. TCR beta CDR3 sequences were amplified from RNA transcripts. Carried out on the TCR CDR3, a first-round RT-PCR used the HTBI primer set. Each CDR3 protein gets one entry after TCRdb re-called the multiplex PCR reads with MiXCR. There are roughly 500,000 distinct CDR3 sequences in the sample; approximately 48% occur only once, and 35% to 50% lies in the top ten. Sequencing used peripheral blood or thyroid tissue (not recorded which). The receptors were gathered from an adult woman with Graves' disease, either hyperthyroidism or ophthalmopathy (not recorded which).

A few counts support this clonotype. The chain has TRBV2 and TRBJ2-7, with D maybe TRBD1 (5 bases). Germline CDR1 is SNHLY and CDR2 is FYNNEI. The CDR3 length is 11 residues. V was cut by 10 bases and J by 1 base, with 8 bases left in between. The CDR3: CATDSSYEQYF. In nucleotides, the CDR3 is TGTGCCACAGACAGTTCCTACGAGCAGTACTTC.

This chain connects TRBV7-2 to TRBJ2-3; TRBD1 might be the D (6 bases). This CDR3 contains 14 residues. The V end lost 10 bases, the J end lost 0 bases, and 14 bases lay between the germline ends. Germline V lookup: CDR1 SGHTA, CDR2 FQGNSA. The CDR3 coding sequence is TGTGCCACCAGGACAGTCGTAAGCACAGATACGCAGTATTTT. Its protein product is CATRTVVSTDTQYF.

This rearrangement joins TRBV14 to TRBJ2-5, with TRBD2 matching over 14 bases. CDR3 size: 15 residues. Germline V gene lookup returns CDR1 SGHDN and CDR2 FVKESK. V was clipped by 7 bases and J by 3 bases; unmatched bases: 4. The CDR3, as DNA: TGTGCCAGCACCCAGACTAGCGGGGGGGAAGAGACCCAGTACTTC. The encoded protein is CASTQTSGGEETQYF.

This clonotype appeared a few times. This chain links TRBV7-9 with TRBJ2-5, with unresolved D. The CDR3 loop spans 14 amino acids. The ends were cut back, 5 bases at V and 7 bases at J, with 17 bases in the middle. Per germline, CDR1 SEHNR and CDR2 FQNEAQ (reference sequence). The CDR3 DNA follows: TGTGCCAGCAGCGGCACTATGACAAGTGGGACCCAGTACTTC. It specifies CASSGTMTSGTQYF.

The CDR3 region is CASSLAGLGPYEQYF. In nucleotides, the CDR3 is TGTGCCAGCAGTCTAGCAGGTTTAGGGCCCTACGAGCAGTACTTC. The chain has TRBV7-6 and TRBJ2-7; a possible D gene is TRBD2 (5 bases). Germline assignment: CDR1 SGHVS and CDR2 FNYEAQ. V shed 6 bases and J shed 2 bases, with 17 bases lying between them. The CDR3 sequence is 15 residues long.

A note on this clonotype: Germline and junction disagree at one end, which may indicate a read error. This chain links TRBV7-2 with TRBJ1-2; D not resolved. The CDR3 extends over 16 amino acids. The germline CDR1 and CDR2 sequences are SGHTA and FQGNSA. The CDR3 here is CACSADDAGGSYGYTF. CDR3 DNA: TGTGCCTGCAGTGCTGACGACGCTGGTGGAAGCTATGGCTACACCTTC.

This clonotype was observed many times. V is TRBV19 and J is TRBJ1-2; perhaps TRBD1 as D (6 bases). CDR3 length: 15 residues. CDR1 is LNHDA, CDR2 SQIVND, per germline (reference sequence). The V and J ends lost 7 bases and 0 bases respectively, with 15 bases between them. The CDR3 protein is CASNIGGTTNYGYTF. As DNA, the CDR3 is TGTGCCAGTAACATCGGTGGGACAACTAACTATGGCTACACCTTC.

The chain couples TRBV20-1 to TRBJ1-2; the D gene is possibly TRBD1 (5 bases). Trimming took 0 bases from V and 6 from J, leaving 14 bases between them. Germline assignment: CDR1 DFQATT and CDR2 SNEGSKA (reference sequence). CDR3 length: 14 amino acids. The CDR3 spells CSAREISGDDGYTF. The CDR3 nucleotides read TGCAGTGCTAGAGAAATTTCCGGGGACGATGGCTACACCTTC.

This clonotype was recorded at least ten times. The chain couples TRBV12-3 or TRBV12-4 to TRBJ2-2; D gene unclear. The CDR3 contains 13 residues. With 1 base removed from V and 6 bases from J, the gap between germline ends came to 6 bases. Written as DNA, the CDR3 is TGTGCCAGCAGTTTAGGTTCCGCCGGGGAGCTGTTTTTT. Its translation is CASSLGSAGELFF.

In nucleotides, the CDR3 is TGTGCCAGCAGGACCCAGGACACCATATATTTT. This translates into CASRTQDTIYF. This chain connects TRBV2 to TRBJ1-3, with D unresolved. Deletions cut 6 bases from V and 8 bases from J, with 8 bases between. The CDR3 has 11 amino acids. The V gene's germline CDR1 is SNHLY and CDR2 FYNNEI.